This TCR beta chain was identified in a study of vaccination effects on CD4 cells after COVID-19. Study-wide background: Post-vaccine sample collection fell at a median of 72 days after the second dose.

The table came from immunoSEQ multiplex PCR; TCRdb's copy has only in-frame clones and leaves some out. The table has 65,000 to 95,000 clones, roughly 80% seen once. Findings of the study overall: Long after vaccination, the clones induced by infection and by vaccine shrank markedly in size.

Notes on this clone: The antigen is not known.

Using viral peptide pools, the ViraFEST assay grew out antigen-specific CD4+ T cells prior to sequencing. Following a roughly 11-day culture, CD4+ T cells were purified. Either the BNT162b2 or mRNA-1273 vaccine was given to participants in two doses. No vaccinee had earlier SARS-CoV-2 infection, and nucleocapsid antibodies were negative. Fresh IL-2-containing medium replaced half the medium on days 3 and 7. The TCR originated in a human donor who received a COVID-19 vaccine. This specimen was CD4+ T cells from PBMCs cultured with HCoV-OC43 spike peptides, taken after COVID-19 vaccination. Subset meaning: HCoV-OC43 spike overlapping peptide pool stimulation.

This chain's CDR3 is CASSSESTDTQYF. Written as DNA, the CDR3 is TGTGCCAGTAGTAGCGAGAGCACAGATACGCAGTATTTT. The chain combines TRBV19 with TRBJ2-3, with D hard to call. The CDR3 consists of 13 residues. The V end lost 4 bases, the J end lost 0 bases, and 5 bases lay between the germline ends. The germline V gene has CDR1 LNHDA and CDR2 SQIVND (reference sequence).